Listed here are 25 T cell receptor beta chains from one sample, sequenced in a study of shared clonotypes between healthy human individuals. Using immunoSEQ multiplex PCR, the repertoire was profiled, and TCRdb retains in-frame clones only, with some absent. Here the sample spans 2 million to 3 million clones, around nine tenths being singletons. The sequenced sample was naive CD4+ T cells sorted from blood. Subset of the sample: CD45RA+ positively selected. The receptors were gathered from a man aged 18-30 years in good health.

The rearrangement links TRBV29-1 to TRBJ2-3, with D unclear. Germline assignment: CDR1 SQVTM and CDR2 ANQGSEA. Trimming cost V 3 bases and J 5 bases, with 15 bases left between them. CDR3 length equals 14 residues. This CDR3 reads CSVEGSGPLDTQYF. The CDR3 region has the DNA TGCAGCGTTGAGGGAAGTGGCCCCCTAGATACGCAGTATTTT.

V gene TRBV2 combines with J gene TRBJ2-1; possible D gene TRBD2, 6 bases. Germline V gives CDR1 SNHLY, CDR2 FYNNEI. This CDR3 region has 17 residues. V gave up 1 base and J gave up 2 bases, with 15 bases separating them. CDR3 in amino acids: CASSEEVRGKTYNEQFF. In DNA, the CDR3 is TGTGCCAGCAGTGAAGAGGTCCGCGGGAAGACCTACAATGAGCAGTTCTTC.

The genes are TRBV6-5 and TRBJ2-5; D not resolved. Germline V gene data show CDR1 as MNHEY and CDR2 as SVGAGI. This CDR3 contains 11 residues. The V gene lost 4 bases and the J gene lost 7 bases, with 7 bases spanning the gap. Written as DNA, the CDR3 is TGTGCCAGCAGTTCGGTTGGGACCCAGTACTTC. Protein product: CASSSVGTQYF.

V is TRBV7-9 and J is TRBJ2-5, with 12 bases fitting TRBD1. The germline V gene encodes CDR1 SEHNR and CDR2 FQNEAQ (reference sequence). V was pared by 5 bases and J by 5 bases, with 9 bases of the junction left unmatched. The CDR3 is 16 residues long. CDR3 in DNA: TGTGCCAGCAGCCGATCCGGGACAGGGGGCGGGGAGACCCAGTACTTC. It encodes CASSRSGTGGGETQYF.

The J gene is TRBJ1-5, the V gene TRBV5-6; a possible D gene is TRBD1 (5 bases). In germline, CDR1 is SGHDT, CDR2 YYEEEE. Trimming removed 1 base from V and 0 bases from J, with 11 bases in between. The CDR3 sequence is 16 residues long. Here the CDR3 reads CASSLRGVSSNQPQHF. The CDR3 DNA reads TGTGCCAGCAGCTTGAGGGGAGTAAGTAGCAATCAGCCCCAGCATTTT.

The chain has TRBV2 and TRBJ1-4; TRBD1 matches 9 bases. V lost 6 bases and J lost 7; bases outside the gene matches: 9. Germline V lookup: CDR1 SNHLY, CDR2 FYNNEI. The CDR3 has 15 residues. This chain's CDR3 is CASSRTGVNGEKLFF. CDR3 DNA sequence: TGTGCCAGCAGCCGGACAGGGGTTAATGGTGAAAAACTGTTTTTT.

V gene TRBV13 combines with J gene TRBJ2-2; D is uncertain. Germline V gene data show CDR1 as PRHDT and CDR2 as FYEKMQ (reference sequence). This CDR3 region has 17 residues. Trimming pared 2 bases from V and 1 base from J, leaving 14 bases between. The DNA of the CDR3 is TGTGCCAGCAGCTTAACCCCTCCGCTACAGAACACCGGGGAGCTGTTTTTT. It is translated as CASSLTPPLQNTGELFF.

This clone has a single count. The chain has TRBV30 and TRBJ1-3; 10 positions match TRBD1. This CDR3 has 13 residues. CDR1 is GTSNPN, CDR2 SVGIG, per germline (reference sequence). After removal of 8 bases from V and 2 bases from J, the junction contained 3 bases not matched to a gene. The CDR3 nucleotides read TGTGCCGGTGACAGGGGGCCTGGAAACACCATATATTTT. This sequence encodes CAGDRGPGNTIYF.

As regards this clone: This same CDR3 is encoded by further DNA sequences in the sample. V usage is TRBV6-5 and J usage is TRBJ2-5; TRBD2 might be the D (6 bases). Trimming removed 5 bases from V and 4 bases from J, with 14 bases in between. Looked up from germline, CDR1 is MNHEY and CDR2 is SVGAGI. CDR3 length: 14 residues. As DNA, the CDR3 is TGTGCCAGCAGTCCCACGGGGGTGGGAGAGACCCAGTACTTC. It translates to CASSPTGVGETQYF.

V and J are TRBV12-5 and TRBJ1-2; TRBD1 is a possible D gene (5 bases). V was clipped by 2 bases and J by 4 bases, with 11 bases between them. The CDR3 is 14 residues long. The germline V gene encodes CDR1 LGHNT and CDR2 FRNRAP. This CDR3 is CASGLPGGVYGYTF. The CDR3 DNA follows: TGTGCTAGTGGTTTGCCCGGGGGGGTCTATGGCTACACCTTC. The full variable domain, in which reference TRBV12-5 and TRBJ1-2 provide the parts outside the CDR3, is DARVTQTPRHKVTEMGQEVTMRCQPILGHNTVFWYRQTMMQGLELLAYFRNRAPLDDSGMPKDRFSAEMPDATLATLKIQPSEPRDSAVYFCASGLPGGVYGYTFGSGTRLTVV.

The J gene is TRBJ2-7, the V gene TRBV5-1; 9 nucleotides agree with TRBD2. V shed 3 bases, J shed 2 bases, and the junction held 9 bases outside the gene matches. Looked up from germline, CDR1 is SGHRS and CDR2 is YFSETQ. There are 16 residues in the CDR3. The CDR3 nucleotides read TGCGCCAGCAGCTGGGGGGGACTAGCCGAAACCTACGAGCAGTACTTC. It encodes CASSWGGLAETYEQYF. The full variable domain, in which reference TRBV5-1 and TRBJ2-7 provide the parts outside the CDR3, is KAGVTQTPRYLIKTRGQQVTLSCSPISGHRSVSWYQQTPGQGLQFLFEYFSETQRNKGNFPGRFSGRQFSNSRSEMNVSTLELGDSALYLCASSWGGLAETYEQYFGPGTRLTVT.

Comments on this clone: At the DNA level, this CDR3 is encoded by other sequences in the same sample as well. The chain couples TRBV7-2 to TRBJ2-3, with 9 bases aligning to TRBD2. CDR1 is SGHTA, CDR2 FQGNSA, per germline. Losses at the gene ends were 5 bases for V and 2 bases for J; bases not matched to a gene: 2. The CDR3 contains 14 residues. The CDR3 DNA is TGTGCCAGCAGCCAGGGACTAGCCACAGATACGCAGTATTTT. Amino acids: CASSQGLATDTQYF.

This rearrangement joins TRBV29-1 to TRBJ2-1; D unclear. Germline V gene data show CDR1 as SQVTM and CDR2 as ANQGSEA. The CDR3 runs 14 residues. V was cut by 4 bases and J by 0 bases, with 10 bases left in between. In DNA, the CDR3 is TGCAGCGTTGTCGGCGGAAACTCCTACAATGAGCAGTTCTTC. It yields the protein CSVVGGNSYNEQFF.

This clone was recorded once. Distinct nucleotide sequences in the sample also encode this CDR3. The chain joins TRBV28 to TRBJ2-7, with 9 positions matching TRBD1. This CDR3 spans 14 amino acids. Germline CDR1 MDHEN, CDR2 SYDVKM. The ends lost 6 bases at V and 4 bases at J; junction bases unmatched: 7. The DNA for the CDR3 is TGTGCCAGCAGCCGGGGACAGGGAGGGTACGAGCAGTACTTC. It codes for CASSRGQGGYEQYF.

V gene TRBV7-2 combines with J gene TRBJ2-3; tentative D call: TRBD1 (5 bases). V was shortened by 2 bases and J by 2 bases, with 8 bases between the two germline ends. This CDR3 spans 14 amino acids. The germline CDR1 and CDR2 sequences are SGHTA and FQGNSA. CDR3 coding DNA: TGTGCCAGCAGCTTACAACAGGCCACAGATACGCAGTATTTT. It is translated as CASSLQQATDTQYF. The complete variable domain, with remaining parts taken from reference TRBV7-2 and TRBJ2-3, reads GAGVSQSPSNKVTEKGKDVELRCDPISGHTALYWYRQSLGQGLEFLIYFQGNSAPDKSGLPSDRFSAERTGGSVSTLTIQRTQQEDSAVYLCASSLQQATDTQYFGPGTRLTVL.

This chain connects TRBV5-1 to TRBJ1-4, with 8 bases that match TRBD1. V trimming: 0 bases; J trimming: 8 bases; junction bases outside the gene matches: 15. The CDR3 is 18 amino acids. From germline, CDR1 is SGHRS and CDR2 YFSETQ. The chain's CDR3 is CASSLGGSAGGKGEKLFF. The CDR3 DNA follows: TGCGCCAGCAGCTTGGGCGGGTCGGCAGGGGGCAAAGGCGAAAAACTGTTTTTT.

The CDR3 sequence: CASRGRAGNTEAFF. CDR3 bases: TGTGCCAGCAGGGGGAGGGCGGGGAACACTGAAGCTTTCTTT. The chain joins TRBV7-2 to TRBJ1-1; D ambiguous. The CDR3 is 14 residues long. Germline V gene sequence: CDR1 SGHTA, CDR2 FQGNSA. The V gene lost 6 bases and the J gene lost 1 base, with 12 bases spanning the gap.

The rearrangement joins TRBV7-2 to TRBJ2-7; a weak D match, TRBD2 (6 bases). Per the germline V gene, CDR1 is SGHTA and CDR2 is FQGNSA. The CDR3 spans 14 residues. Trimming stripped 1 base from V and 11 bases from J, with 18 bases between. The CDR3 nucleotides read TGTGCCAGCAGCTTAGATAAGAGGACATGGGGGGAGTACTTC. Protein: CASSLDKRTWGEYF.

The V call is TRBV6-5, the J call TRBJ1-2; the match to TRBD1 covers 9 bases. This CDR3 region has 14 residues. CDR1 and CDR2 from the germline V gene are MNHEY and SVGAGI. V lost 2 bases, J lost 5 bases, and 3 bases stayed unmatched. Written as DNA, the CDR3 is TGTGCCAGCAGTTACGTACAGGGGGCGTATGGCTACACCTTC. Its translation: CASSYVQGAYGYTF.

J is TRBJ1-2 and V is TRBV2, with 7 bases fitting TRBD1. Germline CDR1 SNHLY, CDR2 FYNNEI. This CDR3 region has 12 residues. Losses at the gene ends were 8 bases for V and 6 bases for J; bases not matched to a gene: 6. CDR3 DNA: TGTGCCAGCGCACAGGGGTTTGATGGCTACACCTTC. Protein product: CASAQGFDGYTF.

This chain joins TRBV5-1 and TRBJ2-2, with 9 bases lining up with TRBD2. Germline trimming cut 2 bases from V and 5 bases from J; bases unmatched to any gene: 7. The germline gives CDR1 SGHRS, CDR2 YFSETQ. The CDR3 extends over 16 amino acids. The CDR3 sequence: CASSFELAGSTGELFF. The CDR3 nucleotides are TGCGCCAGCAGCTTTGAACTAGCGGGCTCTACCGGGGAGCTGTTTTTT.

The chain recombines TRBV2 with TRBJ1-1, with 8 bases lining up with TRBD1. Germline V gives CDR1 SNHLY, CDR2 FYNNEI. The trim removed 7 bases at V and 5 bases at J, leaving 12 bases unmatched. The CDR3 covers 15 residues. CDR3 sequence reads: CASTLIGQGGTEAFF. The CDR3 DNA sequence: TGTGCCAGCACCTTAATTGGACAGGGCGGGACTGAAGCTTTCTTT.

Here the CDR3 DNA reads TGCAGCGTTAACGACAGGGCGAGCTCCTACAATGAGCAGTTCTTC. Residues: CSVNDRASSYNEQFF. The rearrangement joins TRBV29-1 to TRBJ2-1; 7 nucleotides line up with TRBD1. Germline V lookup: CDR1 SQVTM, CDR2 ANQGSEA. The CDR3 covers 15 residues. With V trimmed by 5 bases and J by 0 bases, 7 bases remained unmatched.

This clone was observed a handful of times. This chain connects TRBV6-6 to TRBJ1-1; no firm D call. CDR3 length: 13 residues. From germline, CDR1 is MNHNY and CDR2 SVGAGI (reference sequence). V was trimmed by 2 bases and J by 6 bases, leaving 10 bases between them. The CDR3 region is CASSYPTDAEAFF. Here the CDR3 DNA reads TGTGCCAGCAGTTACCCGACGGACGCTGAAGCTTTCTTT.

CDR3 in amino acids: CASSSQVATNEKLFF. Written as DNA, the CDR3 is TGTGCCAGCAGCTCCCAAGTTGCAACTAATGAAAAACTGTTTTTT. This chain connects TRBV7-9 to TRBJ1-4; D gene ambiguous. Germline CDR1 and CDR2: SEHNR and FQNEAQ (reference sequence). This CDR3 is 15 amino acids long. Trimming cost V 4 bases and J 0 bases, with 9 bases left between them.